These 15 T cell receptor beta chains share one sample of origin, sequenced in a study of T-cell reconstitution after alpha-beta-depleted transplantation in children. TCRbeta library preparation incorporated unique molecular identifiers. TCRdb independently ran MiXCR on the PCR reads; one entry per CDR3 protein. The sample lists about 600,000 distinct CDR3 sequences, 8% to 11% occurring once. The sequencing here drew on PBMCs from the stem cell graft donor, taken from the stem cell graft. These receptors were obtained from a human donor who donated a stem cell graft to a child with acute myeloid leukemia.

This clonotype has at least ten counts. This chain connects TRBV7-9 to TRBJ2-7; no firm D call. This CDR3 region has 12 residues. V dropped 6 bases and J dropped 4 bases, with 10 bases sitting between them. Looked up from germline, CDR1 is SEHNR and CDR2 is FQNEAQ (reference sequence). CDR3 protein: CASSSNRYEQYF. For the CDR3, the DNA is TGTGCCAGCAGTTCCAACAGATACGAGCAGTACTTC.

This chain connects TRBV6-2 or TRBV6-3 to TRBJ1-1; D unclear. This CDR3 has 16 residues. Germline assignment: CDR1 MNHEY and CDR2 SVGEGT. V was trimmed by 0 bases and J by 5 bases, leaving 16 bases between them. The CDR3: CASSYSKGGGRTEAFF. In DNA form, the CDR3 reads TGTGCCAGCAGTTACTCGAAGGGTGGAGGGCGGACTGAAGCTTTCTTT.

The chain uses TRBV7-2 and TRBJ2-5; 10 bases align to TRBD2. The trim removed 1 base at V and 6 bases at J, leaving 8 bases unmatched. The germline gives CDR1 SGHTA, CDR2 FQGNSA. CDR3 length equals 16 residues. The CDR3 region has the DNA TGTGCCAGCAGCTTAGTCCCTAGCGGGAGTGGGAAGACCCAGTACTTC. Translation: CASSLVPSGSGKTQYF.

CDR3 residues: CASSLWDLAGVSAGELFF. Here the CDR3 DNA reads TGTGCCAGCAGTCTCTGGGATCTAGCGGGAGTATCGGCCGGGGAGCTGTTTTTT. The chain has TRBV28 and TRBJ2-2; 10 bases align to TRBD2. J lost 6 bases, V lost 5 bases, and 15 bases had no gene match. Looked up from germline, CDR1 is MDHEN and CDR2 is SYDVKM. There are 18 residues in the CDR3.

This chain links TRBV28 with TRBJ2-7; TRBD1 agrees at 9 bases. CDR1 and CDR2 (germline): MDHEN, SYDVKM. The trim removed 4 bases at V and 3 bases at J, leaving 10 bases unmatched. The CDR3 loop spans 16 amino acids. The CDR3 DNA is TGTGCCAGCAGTTCACACCGGACAGGGGTCGACTACGAGCAGTACTTC. It yields the protein CASSSHRTGVDYEQYF.

This clonotype occurred a few times. This chain joins TRBV20-1 and TRBJ1-2, with D perhaps matching TRBD1 (6 bases). Germline values: CDR1 DFQATT, CDR2 SNEGSKA (reference sequence). The CDR3 sequence is 16 residues long. V was cut by 0 bases and J by 4 bases, with 18 bases left in between. Written as DNA, the CDR3 is TGCAGTGCTAGAGAGACAGGATACACACCACCCTATGGCTACACCTTC. It translates to CSARETGYTPPYGYTF.

This clonotype showed up many times. The chain carries TRBV20-1 and TRBJ2-7; 9 bases match TRBD2. The CDR3 is 14 amino acids. V lost 3 bases, J lost 3 bases, and 6 bases stayed unmatched. The germline gives CDR1 DFQATT, CDR2 SNEGSKA (reference sequence). In nucleotides, the CDR3 is TGCAGTGCTAGGGGACTAGCATCGAACTACGAGCAGTACTTC. Translating gives CSARGLASNYEQYF.

About this clonotype itself: An end of the junction differs from the germline gene, which may be a read error. V usage is TRBV4-2 and J usage is TRBJ1-1; D not certain. This CDR3 region has 14 residues. Germline CDR1 is LGHNA and CDR2 is YNFKEQ. CDR3: CASIQDPSSGRAFF. For the CDR3, the DNA is TGTGCCAGCATCCAAGATCCGTCCTCGGGGAGAGCTTTCTTT.

The table lists this clonotype with a few counts. J is TRBJ2-1 and V is TRBV24-1; 7 nucleotides match TRBD2. Germline loops: CDR1 KGHDR, CDR2 SFDVKD. The J segment lost 7 bases and the V segment lost 3 bases, leaving 14 bases of the junction unmatched. The CDR3 extends over 17 amino acids. Written as DNA, the CDR3 is TGTGCCACCAGTGATCCCGTAGCGGGCTCTACGTGGAATGAGCAGTTCTTC. Protein sequence: CATSDPVAGSTWNEQFF.

V is TRBV28 and J is TRBJ2-7; D call uncertain. Per germline, CDR1 MDHEN and CDR2 SYDVKM. The germline V and J ends were trimmed by 1 base and 4 bases, with 14 bases remaining between them. CDR3 size: 15 residues. CDR3 bases: TGTGCCAGCAGTTTATCGGCCAAGGGCGTATACGAGCAGTACTTC. Its translation is CASSLSAKGVYEQYF.

The chain employs TRBV27 and TRBJ2-7; the D gene could be TRBD1 or TRBD2 (6 bases each). CDR1 is MNHEY, CDR2 SMNVEV, per germline (reference sequence). The CDR3 contains 14 residues. Trimming took off 6 bases at V and 3 bases at J, with 15 bases between the two ends. CDR3 nucleotide sequence: TGTGCCAGCAGCCGGAGGGGGGACCTCTACGAGCAGTACTTC. Its protein is CASSRRGDLYEQYF.

This clonotype has a handful of counts. The DNA for the CDR3 is TGTGCCAGCAGTTCCTTCCCGGGACGGTACTACGAGCAGTACTTC. Amino acid sequence: CASSSFPGRYYEQYF. The chain has TRBV12-3 or TRBV12-4 and TRBJ2-7; D is perhaps TRBD1 or TRBD2 (5 bases each). Between the trimmed V and J ends, which lost 4 bases and 3 bases, there was a span of 16 bases. CDR3 length equals 15 residues.

The chain links TRBV5-1 to TRBJ2-7, with D maybe TRBD2 (6 bases). CDR1 and CDR2 (germline): SGHRS, YFSETQ. This CDR3 spans 15 amino acids. V was clipped by 2 bases and J by 2 bases, with 14 bases between them. The CDR3 loop reads CASSFSSSATYEQYF. The CDR3 DNA follows: TGCGCCAGCAGCTTCAGTTCTAGCGCCACCTACGAGCAGTACTTC.

The rearrangement uses TRBV20-1 and TRBJ2-4, with no clear D. CDR3 length equals 15 residues. Between the trimmed V and J ends, which lost 6 bases and 0 bases, there was a span of 15 bases. Germline V gives CDR1 DFQATT, CDR2 SNEGSKA (reference sequence). The CDR3 region has the DNA TGCAGTGCGCTACGGGCCGACGTAGCCAAAAACATTCAGTACTTC. This gives the protein CSALRADVAKNIQYF.

This clonotype was detected ten times or more. The V gene is TRBV7-9, the J gene TRBJ2-1; 7 bases align to TRBD2. This CDR3 has 15 amino acids. The J segment lost 7 bases and the V segment lost 3 bases, leaving 9 bases of the junction unmatched. Germline values: CDR1 SEHNR, CDR2 FQNEAQ (reference sequence). CDR3 nucleotide sequence: TGTGCCAGCAGCTTCCAAACCGGGACTACAAATGAGCAGTTCTTC. It specifies CASSFQTGTTNEQFF. The full variable domain, in which reference TRBV7-9 and TRBJ2-1 provide the parts outside the CDR3, is DTGVSQNPRHKITKRGQNVTFRCDPISEHNRLYWYRQTLGQGPEFLTYFQNEAQLEKSRLLSDRFSAERPKGSFSTLEIQRTEQGDSAMYLCASSFQTGTTNEQFFGPGTRLTVL.